This T cell receptor (beta chain) was identified in a study of early T cells in non-severe SARS-CoV-2 infection. Study background: Chains from this unsorted whole-blood bulk RNA could not be paired. Study-wide findings and caveats: Private and CD4 specificities were missed by VDJdb matching, skewed to anti-spike CD8.

As concerns this clonotype: What it recognizes is unknown.

V was clipped by 3 bases and J by 0 bases, with 7 bases between them. The CDR3 runs to 14 residues. The library protocol tagged individual cDNA molecules with unique molecular identifiers. Each CDR3 protein is one row after TCRdb ran MiXCR on the 5' RACE reads. Of some 57,000 distinct CDR3 sequences listed, 10% to 11% are singletons. The rearrangement joins TRBV12-3 or TRBV12-4 to TRBJ2-3; the D is unclear. The specimen was whole blood. This sequence was found in an adult who was a healthcare worker with PCR-confirmed SARS-CoV-2 infection or an uninfected control (not recorded which). The CDR3 spells CASSFDKSTDTQYF. For the CDR3, the DNA is TGTGCCAGCAGTTTCGACAAAAGCACAGATACGCAGTATTTT.